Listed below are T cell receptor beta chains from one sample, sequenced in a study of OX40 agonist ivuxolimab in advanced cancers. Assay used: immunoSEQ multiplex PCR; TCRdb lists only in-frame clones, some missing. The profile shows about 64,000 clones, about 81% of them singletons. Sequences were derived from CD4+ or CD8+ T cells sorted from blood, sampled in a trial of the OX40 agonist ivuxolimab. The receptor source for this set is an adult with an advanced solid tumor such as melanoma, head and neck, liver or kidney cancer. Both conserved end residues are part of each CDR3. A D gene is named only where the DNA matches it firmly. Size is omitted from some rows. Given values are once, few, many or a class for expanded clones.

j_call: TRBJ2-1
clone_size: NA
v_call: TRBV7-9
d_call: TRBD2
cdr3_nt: TGTGCCAGCAGCTCCCGAGCGGGGACGATAAACAATGAGCAGTTCTTC
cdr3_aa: CASSSRAGTINNEQFF

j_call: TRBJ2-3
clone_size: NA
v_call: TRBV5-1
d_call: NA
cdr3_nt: TGCGCCAGCAGCTCGGGAACAGGGCCTAGCACAGATACGCAGTATTTT
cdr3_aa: CASSSGTGPSTDTQYF

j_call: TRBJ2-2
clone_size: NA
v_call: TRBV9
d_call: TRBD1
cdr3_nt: TGTGCCAGCAGCGTAGTCAGCAGGGGGACCGGGGAGCTGTTTTTT
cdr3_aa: CASSVVSRGTGELFF

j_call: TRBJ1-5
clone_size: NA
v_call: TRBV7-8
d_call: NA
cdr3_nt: TGTGCCAGCAGCTTAGCGCGAGTACTCAGCTCGGCGAATCAGCCCCAGCATTTT
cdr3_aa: CASSLARVLSSANQPQHF

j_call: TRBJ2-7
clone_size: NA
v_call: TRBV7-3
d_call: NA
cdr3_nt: TGTGCCAGCAGCCTTCGGGCGGGAACCGACTCCTACGAGCAGTACTTC
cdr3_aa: CASSLRAGTDSYEQYF

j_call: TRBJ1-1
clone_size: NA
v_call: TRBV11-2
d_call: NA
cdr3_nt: TGTGCCAGCGGCAGGGGAGTCACTGAAGCTTTCTTT
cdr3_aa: CASGRGVTEAFF

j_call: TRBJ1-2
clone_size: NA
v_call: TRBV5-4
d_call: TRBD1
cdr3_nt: TGTGCCAGCAGCTCCCCGGGGACAGGGTTTGGCTACACCTTC
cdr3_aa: CASSSPGTGFGYTF

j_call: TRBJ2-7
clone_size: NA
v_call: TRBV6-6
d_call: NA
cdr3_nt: TGTGCCAGCAAATTAAGCTCCTCCTACGAGCAGTACTTC
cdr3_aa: CASKLSSSYEQYF

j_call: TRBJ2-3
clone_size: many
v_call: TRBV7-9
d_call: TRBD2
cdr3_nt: TGTGCCAGCCGGGGGGGAGGAGATACGCAGTATTTT
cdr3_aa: CASRGGGDTQYF

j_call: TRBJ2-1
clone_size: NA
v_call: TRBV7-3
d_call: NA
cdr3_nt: TGTGCCAGCAGCTTAGACAGACGAATATTAGGAGAGCAGTTCTTC
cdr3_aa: CASSLDRRILGEQFF

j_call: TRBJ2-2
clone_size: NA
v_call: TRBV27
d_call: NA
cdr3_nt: TGTGCCAGCGGGGGCGCGAACACCGGGGAGCTGTTTTTT
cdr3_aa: CASGGANTGELFF

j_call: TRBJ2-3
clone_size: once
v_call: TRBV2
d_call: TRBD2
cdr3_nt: TGTGCCTCCAAGGCTAGCGGAAGCACAGATACGCAGTATTTT
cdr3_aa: CASKASGSTDTQYF

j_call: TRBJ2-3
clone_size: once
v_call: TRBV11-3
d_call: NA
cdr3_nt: TGTGCCAGCAGCTTAGCTCGCGGGGTAGATACGCAGTATTTT
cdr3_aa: CASSLARGVDTQYF

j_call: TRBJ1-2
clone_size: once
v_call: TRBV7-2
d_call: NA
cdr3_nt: TGTGCCAGCAGCTTCGATCTAGGGAGAAGTAACGGCTACACCTTC
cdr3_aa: CASSFDLGRSNGYTF

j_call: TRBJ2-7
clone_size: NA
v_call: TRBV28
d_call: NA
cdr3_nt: TGTGCCAGCAGTTTACCCCAACTAGATTACGAGCAGTACTTC
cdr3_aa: CASSLPQLDYEQYF

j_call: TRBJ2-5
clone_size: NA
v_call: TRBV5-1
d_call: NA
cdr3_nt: TGCGCCAGCAGCTTTCTTATGGTCGGGACAATACAAGAGACCCAGTACTTC
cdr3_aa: CASSFLMVGTIQETQYF

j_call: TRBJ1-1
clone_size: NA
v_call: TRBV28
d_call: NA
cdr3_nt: TGTGCCAGCAGTGAAAGCAGAGGTGGTACCTTCACTGAAGCTTTCTTT
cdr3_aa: CASSESRGGTFTEAFF

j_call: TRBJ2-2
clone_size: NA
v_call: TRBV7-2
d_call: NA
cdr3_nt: TGTGCCAGCAGTTTTAGCGAAACCGGGGAGCTGTTTTTT
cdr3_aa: CASSFSETGELFF

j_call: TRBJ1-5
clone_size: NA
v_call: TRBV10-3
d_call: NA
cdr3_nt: TGTGCCACCCGGGACACTGATCAGCCCCAGCATTTT
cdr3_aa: CATRDTDQPQHF

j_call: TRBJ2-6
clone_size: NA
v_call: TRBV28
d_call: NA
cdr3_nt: TGTGCCAGCAGACCATCCTTAGCCAACGTCCTGACTTTC
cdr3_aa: CASRPSLANVLTF

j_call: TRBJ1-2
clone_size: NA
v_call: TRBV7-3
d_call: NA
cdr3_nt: TGTGCCAGCAGCGCCCAACCGGGGGATGGCTACACCTTC
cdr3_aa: CASSAQPGDGYTF

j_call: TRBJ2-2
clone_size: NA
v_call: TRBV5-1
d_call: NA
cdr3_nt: TGCGCCAGCAGCTTGGAGGTAGACACCGGGGAGCTGTTTTTT
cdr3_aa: CASSLEVDTGELFF

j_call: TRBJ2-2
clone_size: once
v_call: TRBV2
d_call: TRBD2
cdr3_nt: TGTGCCAGCAGTGAAGAGGGACTAGCGGGAGGGAACACCGGGGAGCTGTTTTTT
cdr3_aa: CASSEEGLAGGNTGELFF

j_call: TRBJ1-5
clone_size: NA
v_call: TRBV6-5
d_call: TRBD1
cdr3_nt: TGTGCCAGCTCCTCAGGGGGGGTCGGGCAGCCCCAGCATTTT
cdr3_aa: CASSSGGVGQPQHF

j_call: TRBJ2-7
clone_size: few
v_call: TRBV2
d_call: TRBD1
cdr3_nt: TGTGCCAGCACCGGACAGGGGCAGGGCGAGCAGTACTTC
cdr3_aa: CASTGQGQGEQYF

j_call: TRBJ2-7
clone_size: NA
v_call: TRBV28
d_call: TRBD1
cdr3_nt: TGTGCCAGCCTCAAAGGAGGGACAGGGACTTACGAGCAGTACTTC
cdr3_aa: CASLKGGTGTYEQYF

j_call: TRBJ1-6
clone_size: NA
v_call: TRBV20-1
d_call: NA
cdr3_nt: TGCAGTCTCTTGGGTTCACCCCTCCACTTT
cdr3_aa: CSLLGSPLHF

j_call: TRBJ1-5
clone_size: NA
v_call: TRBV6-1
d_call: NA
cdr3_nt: TGTGCCAGCAGCGAAACCCGCAGGAACAATCAGCCCCAGCATTTT
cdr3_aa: CASSETRRNNQPQHF